This T cell receptor beta chain came from a study of cytomegalovirus exposure and HLA in healthy donors. Study-wide points: Later analysis associated a missense DCLRE1C variant with TCR beta V- and J-gene trimming.

Germline V gene data show CDR1 as SNHLY and CDR2 as FYNNEI. V dropped 6 bases and J dropped 1 base, with 14 bases sitting between them. This CDR3 comprises 15 residues. Researchers ran the PCR with 60 Vbeta and 13 Jbeta primers. TCRdb keeps only in-frame clones here, not all; method: immunoSEQ multiplex PCR. Seen here are about 130,000 clones, 66% observed once, and the top ten hold 1.5% to 2%. This clone was seen more than once but under ten times. Its antigen is as yet unknown. The gene calls are TRBV2 and TRBJ2-3; D is possibly TRBD1 (6 bases). This sequence was found in a human donor in good health. Sequencing was done on a sample of PBMCs. The CDR3 is CASRREQGGTDTQYF. The CDR3 bases are TGTGCCAGCAGGAGGGAACAGGGTGGCACAGATACGCAGTATTTT.